The sequence of this T cell receptor beta chain was determined in a study of CD8+ T cells in alopecia areata. Overall study: Patients took tofacitinib for 6 to 18 months, followed by 6 drug-free months.

Study observations and caveats: Among the top 100, expanded CD8+ clones, as well as scalp clonality, were significantly decreased by tofacitinib.

Extracted RNA was reverse transcribed, and the resulting cDNA served as sequencing template. Sequenced by immunoSEQ multiplex PCR; TCRdb stores in-frame clones only, minus some. The table includes about 110,000 clones, over 80% detected once. Turning to this clone: Its target is not known.

The CDR3 length is 12 residues. V lost 5 bases to trimming and J lost 6 bases, with 7 bases between them. Germline assignment: CDR1 SEHNR and CDR2 FQNEAQ (reference sequence). Noted treatment: oral pan-JAK inhibitor, 5-10 mg twice daily. From alopecia areata patients, lesional scalp punch biopsies and peripheral blood were collected. The genes are TRBV7-9 and TRBJ2-2; TRBD1 might be the D (5 bases). The receptor was derived from a human donor with alopecia areata. Here the sequenced sample was CD8+ T cells sorted from blood, taken at week 24, from a patient treated with tofacitinib. The CDR3: CASSEGAGELFF. The CDR3 DNA reads TGTGCCAGCAGCGAAGGGGCCGGGGAGCTGTTTTTT.